These T cell receptor beta chains were read from a single sample in a study of metastatic and nonmetastatic thyroid tumors. TCRdb called clones again from the PCR reads with MiXCR. The sample yields approximately 31,000 clones, 25% to 30% seen once. The material sequenced was blood. These receptors came from a female donor with papillary thyroid cancer or a benign thyroid nodule (not recorded which). Some clones in this sample may be carry-over from other donors' samples. CDR3s include the opening cysteine and the closing phenylalanine or tryptophan. A D gene is named only where the DNA matches it firmly. Part of the rows lack a size; the others show once, few, many or a class for expanded clones.

v_gene	d_gene	j_gene	abundance	CDR3aa	CDR3nt
TRBV4-1	.	TRBJ1-2	many	CASSQEHGTGDGYTF	TGCGCCAGCAGCCAAGAGCACGGTACTGGAGACGGCTACACCTTC
TRBV5-1	.	TRBJ2-1	.	CASSLVVGVDNEQFF	TGCGCCAGCAGCTTGGTTGTGGGAGTGGACAATGAGCAGTTCTTC
TRBV20-1	TRBD2	TRBJ2-1	many	CSPGTSGRVNEQFF	TGCAGTCCCGGGACTAGCGGGAGGGTTAATGAGCAGTTCTTC
TRBV9	.	TRBJ1-4	.	CASSATGVSEKLFF	TGTGCCAGCAGTGCGACAGGAGTGTCTGAAAAACTGTTTTTT
TRBV30	.	TRBJ2-6	.	CAWSVGAGANVLTF	TGTGCCTGGAGTGTGGGGGCCGGGGCCAACGTCCTGACTTTC
TRBV6-2/TRBV6-3	.	TRBJ1-1	few	CASSSSNWGTEAFF	TGTGCCAGCAGTTCCTCAAACTGGGGGACTGAAGCTTTCTTT
TRBV9	.	TRBJ2-7	.	CASSVASTAEQYF	TGTGCCAGCAGCGTAGCTAGTACGGCCGAGCAGTACTTC
TRBV30	TRBD2	TRBJ2-2	.	CAWRGPGLAGVGELFF	TGTGCCTGGAGGGGACCGGGACTAGCGGGAGTGGGGGAGCTGTTTTTT
TRBV11-2	.	TRBJ2-1	many	CASSLDPGDSEQFF	TGTGCCAGCAGCTTAGATCCAGGTGATAGTGAGCAGTTCTTC
TRBV7-9	.	TRBJ1-5	many	CASSLIGDQPQHF	TGTGCCAGCAGCTTAATCGGTGATCAGCCCCAGCATTTT
TRBV27	.	TRBJ2-1	.	CASSLGAGAEREQFF	TGTGCCAGCAGTCTCGGGGCGGGGGCGGAACGTGAGCAGTTCTTC
TRBV6-2/TRBV6-3	.	TRBJ1-5	.	CASSYAVSNQPQHF	TGTGCCAGCAGTTATGCGGTCTCCAATCAGCCCCAGCATTTT
TRBV6-2/TRBV6-3	.	TRBJ2-2	medium-sized	CASSASGGGELFF	TGTGCCAGCAGTGCGAGCGGAGGGGGGGAGCTGTTTTTT